This entry concerns a single T cell receptor (beta chain). A clone one base away is much larger, so this may be a read error. This is likely a read error, given that the CDR3 carries no conserved phenylalanine or tryptophan at its end. The CDR3 contains 15 residues. V was trimmed by 5 bases and J by 6 bases, leaving 16 bases between them. Germline CDR1 is SGHAT and CDR2 is FQNNGV. TCR beta CDR3 regions were amplified from RNA transcripts. The HTBI primer set served for first-round RT-PCR of the TCR CDR3. Each CDR3 protein gets one entry after TCRdb re-called the multiplex PCR reads with MiXCR. The sample gives a few hundred thousand distinct CDR3 sequences, around 20% of which show up once; approximately 25% is in the top ten. The data originate from a study of T cells in Graves' hyperthyroidism and ophthalmopathy.

V gene TRBV11-2 combines with J gene TRBJ1-4; unclear D gene. This clonotype was sampled from a man between 18 and 29 years old with Graves' hyperthyroidism. Sequencing input: blood. The chain's CDR3 is CASSVQGWVDEKLFL. CDR3 in DNA: TGTGCCAGCAGCGTTCAAGGTTGGGTTGATGAAAAACTGTTTTTA.